This T cell receptor (beta chain) was recorded in a study of T cell responses to AZD1222 COVID-19 vaccine (TCRdb year 2021). Regarding the study in general: AZD1222 recipients with second doses at about 4 weeks or about 12 weeks were pooled, because spike-specific TCR depth and breadth did not differ between schedules. Trial participants were enrolled by age into subgroups of 18-55, 56-69 and 70-plus years, and around 150, 28 and 57 TCR-sequenced participants, respectively, were included in these subgroups. A total of 240 or so trial participants underwent TCR sequencing, of whom about 210 had received two doses of AZD1222 and roughly 26 had received two doses of the MenACWY control vaccine.

Broad study findings and their caveats: Nearly half of unique spike-specific TCRs reportedly recognized epitopes outside regions mutated in the B.1.351 and B.1.1.7 variants. Because no day 14 peak-response samples were available, the repertoires could be characterized only after the peak T cell response. Most participants were white British and females outnumbered males, and the authors suggested that clonal diversity may have been underestimated. The 56-69-year group was small, and its depth increase did not reach significance, likely because of low power. CD4 TCRs associated with the vaccine covered the entire spike protein, and the dominant responses were in regions 160-218 and 743-854. Only five to seven AZD1222 recipients were SARS-CoV-2 seropositive at baseline, limiting conclusions about previously exposed vaccinees. After two AZD1222 doses, spike-specific TCR breadth and depth were significantly higher than at day 0 and than in MenACWY recipients.

On this clone: This clone's antigen is unknown. No qualities accompany the bases; no much larger clone lies one base away.

The CDR3 regions of human TCRbeta chains were subjected to immunosequencing. The paper's processing steps were these. Repertoire TCRs were checked for matches against a reference library of SARS-CoV-2-specific TCRs that had been generated using the MIRA antigen-specificity platform. Breadth meant the fraction of unique TCRs that were SARS-CoV-2-associated, whereas depth meant the fraction of total T cells that were SARS-CoV-2-associated. Using the MIRA data, every spike-specific TCR was mapped to the spike region that the TCR reacted to and assigned to either a CD4 or a CD8 class. Log10-transformed breadth and depth values were compared by one-way ANOVA with Sidak's multiple comparisons tests. The table comes from immuneACCESS by way of TCRdb, which keeps in-frame sequences with V and J called. Part of the clones is missing from these tables; in studies checked, under half for an unresolved V gene and the rest for unknown reasons. The V and J calls and clone size come from that table; D and trimming were worked out from the DNA. Within this sample are tens of thousands of clones, with roughly 90% of them counted one time only. The top ten clones comprise roughly 8.3% of the sample.

The time point label, as the study defines it: baseline before first vaccination. The vaccinee samples were drawn from two UK trials, COV001 and COV002, one of which was a single-blind randomized controlled phase 2/3 trial testing AZD1222 (ChAdOx1 nCoV-19) in healthy adults. Trial participant PBMC samples were collected at day 0 and day 28 after the second dose for TCRbeta chain sequencing. The sequence was collected from an adult in good health. Source: peripheral blood, taken on day 0 of AZD1222 vaccination.

The CDR3 corresponds to CASSEAPVPPAGNTIYF. At the DNA level, the sequence is TGTGCCAGCAGTGAAGCTCCCGTCCCCCCGGCTGGAAACACCATATATTTT. The chain is encoded by TRBV6-1 joined to TRBJ1-3, with the D gene uncertain. Inclusive of the bounding cysteine and phenylalanine, the CDR3 is 17 residues long. The read is trimmed to its CDR3 DNA, 51 bases read in frame from base 1. Cut back by 0 bases and 2 bases, the V and J ends lie 14 bases apart. CDR1 is given as MNHNS and CDR2 as SASEGT, both from the germline V gene.